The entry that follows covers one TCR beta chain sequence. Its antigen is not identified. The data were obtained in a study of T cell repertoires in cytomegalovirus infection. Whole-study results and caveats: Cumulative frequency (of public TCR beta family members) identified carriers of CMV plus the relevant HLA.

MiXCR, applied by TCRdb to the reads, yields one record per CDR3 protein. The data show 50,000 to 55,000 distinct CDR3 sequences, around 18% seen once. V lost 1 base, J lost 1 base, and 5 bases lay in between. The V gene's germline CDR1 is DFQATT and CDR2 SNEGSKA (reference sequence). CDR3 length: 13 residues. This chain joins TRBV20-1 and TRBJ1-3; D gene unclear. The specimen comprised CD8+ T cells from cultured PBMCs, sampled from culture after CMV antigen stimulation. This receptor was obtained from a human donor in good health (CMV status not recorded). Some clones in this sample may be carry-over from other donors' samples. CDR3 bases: TGCAGTGCTAGAGGAATTTCTGGAAACACCATATATTTT. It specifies CSARGISGNTIYF.